These 18 T cell receptor beta chains came from one sample sequenced in a study of blood T cells in healthy people across ages. Then a second PCR, running about 7 to 11 cycles, was carried out with a sample-barcoded 5' primer and a J-beta primer mix. TCRdb called the 5' RACE reads again in MiXCR, with one record for every CDR3 protein. This table has hundreds of thousands of distinct CDR3 sequences, about 30% appearing once. Sequenced material: blood. The receptor set was obtained from a woman older than 75 in good health.

This clonotype was counted ten times or more. The rearrangement joins TRBV29-1 to TRBJ2-1; no reliable D call. There are 13 residues in the CDR3. The V gene lost 4 bases and the J gene lost 0 bases, with 7 bases spanning the gap. Germline values: CDR1 SQVTM, CDR2 ANQGSEA. The CDR3 nucleotides are TGCAGCGTTGGTCTGGGCTCCTACAATGAGCAGTTCTTC. This encodes CSVGLGSYNEQFF.

The rearrangement uses TRBV9 and TRBJ1-4; D is unresolved. This CDR3 has 14 amino acids. The V gene lost 4 bases and the J gene lost 7 bases, with 14 bases spanning the gap. Germline V gene sequence: CDR1 SGDLS, CDR2 YYNGEE. The CDR3 DNA is TGTGCCAGCAGCCTAGCTGGCAGGAGTGAAAAACTGTTTTTT. Amino acid sequence: CASSLAGRSEKLFF.

The chain carries TRBV3-1 and TRBJ2-2; 9 bases are a match to TRBD1. CDR3 length equals 15 residues. Per germline, CDR1 LGHDT and CDR2 YNNKEL (reference sequence). Trimming removed 5 bases from V and 5 bases from J; junction bases left unmatched: 6. CDR3: CASSYSGTGTGELFF. The DNA for the CDR3 is TGTGCCAGCAGCTATTCCGGGACAGGGACCGGGGAGCTGTTTTTT.

This chain links TRBV7-8 with TRBJ2-5; 8 bases are a match to TRBD1. V lost 5 bases to trimming and J lost 5 bases; unmatched junction nucleotides: 13. The CDR3 sequence is 16 residues long. Germline-derived CDR1 and CDR2 are SGHVS and FQNEAQ. This CDR3 is CASSHTGTGRSETQYF. The CDR3 coding sequence is TGTGCCAGCAGCCACACCGGGACAGGCCGGTCGGAGACCCAGTACTTC. The whole variable domain, remainder taken from reference TRBV7-8 and TRBJ2-5, is GAGVSQSPRYKVAKRGQDVALRCDPISGHVSLFWYQQALGQGPEFLTYFQNEAQLDKSGLPSDRFFAERPEGSVSTLKIQRTQQEDSAVYLCASSHTGTGRSETQYFGPGTRLLVL.

The chain has TRBV7-2 and TRBJ2-2; TRBD2 might be the D (6 bases). Germline lookup yields CDR1 SGHTA and CDR2 FQGNSA. The CDR3 consists of 16 residues. Trimming cost V 2 bases and J 5 bases, with 15 bases left between them. The CDR3 region is CASSLHAGIGTGELFF. CDR3 coding DNA: TGTGCCAGCAGCTTACACGCGGGGATTGGAACCGGGGAGCTGTTTTTT.

This clonotype was seen at least ten times. The chain links TRBV7-2 to TRBJ2-3; 8 positions match TRBD2. V trimming: 1 base; J trimming: 0 bases; junction bases outside the gene matches: 9. Germline CDR1 reads SGHTA; CDR2 reads FQGNSA. This CDR3 region has 18 residues. CDR3 loop: CASSLVSPGGISTDTQYF. The CDR3 DNA is TGTGCCAGCAGCTTAGTTAGCCCGGGGGGGATAAGCACAGATACGCAGTATTTT.

The sample holds a few counts of this clonotype. The chain carries TRBV20-1 and TRBJ1-1, with TRBD1 matching over 7 bases. With V trimmed by 0 bases and J by 6 bases, 13 bases remained unmatched. Germline-derived CDR1 and CDR2 are DFQATT and SNEGSKA (reference sequence). This CDR3 is 16 amino acids long. The DNA for the CDR3 is TGCAGTGCTAGAGATCCGTACGACAGGGTCGTAGCTGAAGCTTTCTTT. Translated: CSARDPYDRVVAEAFF.

This clonotype was seen many times. The genes are TRBV6-5 and TRBJ1-2; 11 nucleotides align to TRBD1. This CDR3 has 17 residues. Germline CDR1 reads MNHEY; CDR2 reads SVGAGI. With 2 bases clipped from V and 8 bases from J, the junction kept 13 bases outside the gene matches. The CDR3 DNA is TGTGCCAGCAGTTACGACCCCTGGACAGGGGGCGCGGAAGGCTACACCTTC. Encoded protein: CASSYDPWTGGAEGYTF.

This clonotype was observed a handful of times. The J gene is TRBJ2-5, the V gene TRBV24-1, with 11 bases lining up with TRBD2. The V gene's germline CDR1 is KGHDR and CDR2 SFDVKD. The V segment lost 10 bases and the J segment 11 bases; nucleotides outside the gene matches: 17. The CDR3 length is 15 residues. The CDR3 protein is CATSKTSGAYNEQYF. DNA of the CDR3: TGTGCCACATCGAAGACTAGCGGGGCCTACAATGAGCAGTACTTC.

This clonotype was observed at least ten times. This rearrangement joins TRBV7-2 to TRBJ2-3; D tentatively fits TRBD1 or TRBD2 (5 bases each). The CDR3 spans 14 residues. V was clipped by 2 bases and J by 6 bases, with 12 bases between them. Germline-derived CDR1 and CDR2 are SGHTA and FQGNSA. CDR3 in amino acids: CASSLKGRPDTQYF. As DNA, the CDR3 is TGTGCCAGCAGCTTAAAGGGACGACCGGATACGCAGTATTTT. Combining the CDR3 with reference TRBV7-2 and TRBJ2-3 gives the whole variable domain GAGVSQSPSNKVTEKGKDVELRCDPISGHTALYWYRQSLGQGLEFLIYFQGNSAPDKSGLPSDRFSAERTGGSVSTLTIQRTQQEDSAVYLCASSLKGRPDTQYFGPGTRLTVL.

This chain uses TRBV20-1 with TRBJ1-1; the D gene is possibly TRBD1 (5 bases). Germline V CDR1 and CDR2: DFQATT, SNEGSKA (reference sequence). V was cut by 5 bases and J by 0 bases, with 13 bases left in between. This CDR3 has 14 residues. CDR3 in DNA: TGCAGTGCTGGTACAGGAGACTTGAACACTGAAGCTTTCTTT. Its translation is CSAGTGDLNTEAFF.

Concerning this clonotype itself: The junction does not match germline at one end; this may be a read error. V usage is TRBV27 and J usage is TRBJ2-7; D is undetermined. CDR3 length: 14 residues. Germline CDR1 MNHEY, CDR2 SMNVEV (reference sequence). This CDR3 is CASRLSYGAYEQYF. For the CDR3, the DNA is TGTGCCAGCAGGTTATCGTACGGAGCCTACGAGCAGTACTTC.

This clonotype was counted many times. The chain is built from TRBV5-1 and TRBJ1-2; D call uncertain. In germline, CDR1 is SGHRS, CDR2 YFSETQ. This CDR3 contains 16 residues. The V gene lost 2 bases and the J gene lost 0 bases, with 14 bases spanning the gap. The CDR3 here is CASSLGHSSANYGYTF. In DNA, the CDR3 is TGCGCCAGCAGCTTAGGGCACTCCTCAGCTAACTATGGCTACACCTTC.

This clonotype was seen at least ten times. The chain carries TRBV5-1 and TRBJ2-1; 10 bases match TRBD1. The germline CDR1 and CDR2 sequences are SGHRS and YFSETQ. The CDR3 totals 16 residues. V dropped 0 bases and J dropped 2; count of bases not matched to a gene: 2. The CDR3 loop is CASSLGDRGPYNEQFF. DNA of the CDR3: TGCGCCAGCAGCTTGGGGGACAGGGGACCCTACAATGAGCAGTTCTTC.

This clonotype was seen at least ten times. The chain uses TRBV21-1 and TRBJ2-7; the D call TRBD1 from the table was never checked on the DNA. TRBV21-1 is assigned pseudogene status. The CDR3 is made up of 12 amino acids. CDR3 region: CAQGDILYEQYF. In DNA form, the CDR3 reads TGTGCCCAGGGGGACATTCTCTACGAGCAGTACTTC.

This chain links TRBV7-9 with TRBJ2-1; possibly TRBD1 or TRBD2 for D (5 bases each). The assigned J gene may be wrong: the sequence end matches TRBJ2-7 better. The CDR3 has 17 amino acids. Looked up from germline, CDR1 is SEHNR and CDR2 is FQNEAQ (reference sequence). The CDR3 sequence is CASSSGSRTISYNEQYF. CDR3 nucleotides: TGTGCCAGCAGCTCGGGGAGCAGGACAATCTCCTACAATGAGCAGTACTTC.

The chain links TRBV28 to TRBJ1-4; D remains ambiguous. CDR3 size: 17 residues. V was cut by 11 bases and J by 0 bases, with 22 bases left in between. The germline V gene encodes CDR1 MDHEN and CDR2 SYDVKM. The CDR3 loop is CAANLGPTWATNEKLFF. The CDR3 region has the DNA TGTGCCGCCAACCTTGGGCCTACATGGGCAACTAATGAAAAACTGTTTTTT.

This clonotype was seen repeatedly, ten times or more. The rearrangement links TRBV27 to TRBJ1-2; D is uncertain. V gave up 4 bases and J gave up 0 bases, with 9 bases separating them. Germline CDR1 reads MNHEY; CDR2 reads SMNVEV (reference sequence). CDR3 length: 14 amino acids. This chain's CDR3 is CASSWAGTNYGYTF. DNA of the CDR3: TGTGCCAGCAGTTGGGCGGGTACTAACTATGGCTACACCTTC.